This passage covers 28 T cell receptor beta chains from one sample sequenced in a study of blood T cell repertoires in COVID-19. Produced via immunoSEQ multiplex PCR; TCRdb's table is partial and in-frame only. The sample holds 150,000 or so clones, around 83% seen once. Input material: peripheral blood. The receptor set was obtained from a woman older than 75 with acute or convalescent COVID-19.

The chain uses TRBV5-1 and TRBJ2-5, with 9 positions matching TRBD2. The ends lost 4 bases at V and 5 bases at J; junction bases unmatched: 12. The CDR3 covers 16 residues. Germline values: CDR1 SGHRS, CDR2 YFSETQ. In nucleotides, the CDR3 is TGCGCCAGCAGCCCGGGGACTAGCCAGGAGGTGGAGACCCAGTACTTC. It is translated as CASSPGTSQEVETQYF.

This chain uses TRBV5-1 with TRBJ1-1, with D perhaps TRBD1 (5 bases). The CDR3 runs to 14 residues. Looked up from germline, CDR1 is SGHRS and CDR2 is YFSETQ. The ends were cut back, 3 bases at V and 6 bases at J, with 15 bases in the middle. The CDR3: CASSWRQGAAEAFF. The CDR3 DNA reads TGCGCCAGCAGCTGGCGGCAGGGTGCGGCTGAAGCTTTCTTT. The full variable domain, its missing parts supplied by reference TRBV5-1 and TRBJ1-1, is KAGVTQTPRYLIKTRGQQVTLSCSPISGHRSVSWYQQTPGQGLQFLFEYFSETQRNKGNFPGRFSGRQFSNSRSEMNVSTLELGDSALYLCASSWRQGAAEAFFGQGTRLTVV.

This clone was seen a handful of times. The chain carries TRBV10-2 and TRBJ1-2, with 9 bases fitting TRBD1. V shed 9 bases, J shed 7 bases, and the junction held 12 bases outside the gene matches. The CDR3 is 14 amino acids. Germline assignment: CDR1 WSHSY and CDR2 SAAADI. DNA of the CDR3: TGCGCCAGTTCGCCGGGACAGGGTGTCGGTGGCTACACCTTC. Translating it yields CASSPGQGVGGYTF.

This rearrangement joins TRBV7-9 to TRBJ1-5; D is unresolved. This CDR3 has 13 residues. V lost 1 base and J lost 7, with 8 bases in between. The germline gives CDR1 SEHNR, CDR2 FQNEAQ (reference sequence). CDR3 sequence: CASSLEGGQPQHF. The CDR3 nucleotides read TGTGCCAGCAGCTTAGAGGGAGGCCAGCCCCAGCATTTT.

V is TRBV19 and J is TRBJ2-3; TRBD2 is a possible D gene (6 bases). CDR1 LNHDA and CDR2 SQIVND come from the germline V gene (reference sequence). The V gene lost 6 bases and the J gene lost 3 bases, with 19 bases spanning the gap. This CDR3 is built from 16 residues. CDR3: CASSMKGPRGTDTQYF. The CDR3 nucleotides read TGTGCCAGTAGCATGAAGGGACCCCGGGGGACAGATACGCAGTATTTT.

This clone has just one count. The chain carries TRBV7-9 and TRBJ1-2; 10 nucleotides align to TRBD1. The CDR3 contains 15 residues. J gave up 8 bases and V 1 base, and 7 bases lay outside the gene matches. From germline, CDR1 is SEHNR and CDR2 FQNEAQ (reference sequence). The CDR3 spells CASSLEGQGFGGYTF. The CDR3 bases are TGTGCCAGCAGCTTAGAGGGACAGGGGTTCGGAGGCTACACCTTC.

V usage is TRBV5-5 and J usage is TRBJ1-2; D possibly corresponds to TRBD1 (6 bases). The length of the CDR3 is 14 residues. Germline loops: CDR1 SGHKS, CDR2 YYEKEE (reference sequence). Deletions cut 3 bases from V and 9 bases from J, with 18 bases between. CDR3 protein: CASSSGQLDSSYTF. In nucleotides, the CDR3 is TGTGCCAGCAGCTCCGGACAGTTAGATAGTAGCTACACCTTC. The variable domain in full, with the rest retrieved from reference TRBV5-5 and TRBJ1-2, is DAGVTQSPTHLIKTRGQQVTLRCSPISGHKSVSWYQQVLGQGPQFIFQYYEKEERGRGNFPDRFSARQFPNYSSELNVNALLLGDSALYLCASSSGQLDSSYTFGSGTRLTVV.

V usage is TRBV7-2 and J usage is TRBJ1-2; tentatively, D is TRBD1 (5 bases). The V gene's germline CDR1 is SGHTA and CDR2 FQGNSA. Trimming pared 1 base from V and 4 bases from J, leaving 10 bases between. CDR3 length: 14 residues. In nucleotides, the CDR3 is TGTGCCAGCAGCTTAGACAGGCCCCGCTATGGCTACACCTTC. It codes for CASSLDRPRYGYTF.

The chain joins TRBV5-6 to TRBJ2-3, with D maybe TRBD1 (5 bases). Looked up from germline, CDR1 is SGHDT and CDR2 is YYEEEE. There are 16 residues in the CDR3. Trimming cost V 1 base and J 0 bases, with 12 bases left between them. In nucleotides, the CDR3 is TGTGCCAGCAGCTTGAAGGACATTCTTAGCACAGATACGCAGTATTTT. This codes for CASSLKDILSTDTQYF.

The chain carries TRBV19 and TRBJ2-2, with 10 nucleotides matching TRBD2. CDR3 length: 19 amino acids. V lost 0 bases, J lost 5 bases, and 12 bases stayed unmatched. Germline CDR1 reads LNHDA; CDR2 reads SQIVND (reference sequence). The CDR3 DNA sequence: TGTGCCAGTAGTATAGAGGGGGTGACTAGCGGGCGAGAAACCGGGGAGCTGTTTTTT. Residues: CASSIEGVTSGRETGELFF.

The CDR3 loop reads CASSRGQAGEKLFF. The CDR3 bases are TGTGCCAGCAGCCGAGGACAGGCGGGGGAAAAACTGTTTTTT. The chain recombines TRBV3-1 (or the pseudogene TRBV3-2) with TRBJ1-4, with 7 bases that match TRBD1. The CDR3 runs 14 residues. V lost 4 bases to trimming and J lost 8 bases; unmatched junction nucleotides: 7. Looked up from germline, CDR1 is LGHDT and CDR2 is YNNKEL (reference sequence).

The chain employs TRBV2 and TRBJ1-2; 8 nucleotides line up with TRBD1. CDR1 and CDR2 (germline): SNHLY, FYNNEI. The CDR3 is 13 residues long. J lost 7 bases, V lost 2 bases, and 3 bases had no gene match. CDR3 sequence reads: CASSEWTGTGYTF. CDR3 bases: TGTGCCAGCAGTGAATGGACAGGGACTGGCTACACCTTC.

The rearrangement joins TRBV18 to TRBJ1-1; 7 bases fit TRBD1. Per germline, CDR1 KGHSH and CDR2 LQKENI. CDR3 length: 15 amino acids. The V and J ends lost 4 bases and 2 bases, in that order; junction bases with no gene match: 7. CDR3 DNA: TGTGCCAGCTCACTCGGGACAGCCGTAAACACTGAAGCTTTCTTT. Protein product: CASSLGTAVNTEAFF.

The J gene is TRBJ2-3, the V gene TRBV7-6; D gene uncertain. The V end was cut by 2 bases, the J end by 3 bases, with 6 bases between. The CDR3 runs 13 residues. Germline lookup yields CDR1 SGHVS and CDR2 FNYEAQ. Here the CDR3 DNA reads TGTGCCAGCAGCTTACTAGTAACAGATACGCAGTATTTT. As protein: CASSLLVTDTQYF.

V and J are TRBV10-3 and TRBJ2-5, with D perhaps matching TRBD2 (5 bases). Germline assignment: CDR1 ENHRY and CDR2 SYGVKD. CDR3 size: 16 residues. V was clipped by 0 bases and J by 2 bases, with 13 bases between them. CDR3 protein: CAISESTGFRQETQYF. DNA for the CDR3: TGTGCCATCAGTGAGTCGACGGGGTTCCGACAAGAGACCCAGTACTTC.

The chain uses TRBV19 and TRBJ2-5, with a weak D call TRBD2 (6 bases). Trimming removed 5 bases from V and 5 bases from J, with 12 bases in between. The CDR3 has 13 residues. Germline CDR1 LNHDA, CDR2 SQIVND (reference sequence). CDR3 loop: CASSVQAGETQYF. As DNA, the CDR3 is TGTGCCAGTAGTGTACAGGCGGGGGAGACCCAGTACTTC.

The rearrangement uses TRBV9 and TRBJ1-4, with 8 bases aligning to TRBD1. Germline loops: CDR1 SGDLS, CDR2 YYNGEE. Germline trimming cut 2 bases from V and 6 bases from J; bases unmatched to any gene: 9. This CDR3 spans 16 amino acids. The chain's CDR3 is CASSVGRGQEYEKLFF. In nucleotides, the CDR3 is TGTGCCAGCAGCGTGGGGAGGGGACAGGAGTATGAAAAACTGTTTTTT. The variable domain in full, with the rest retrieved from reference TRBV9 and TRBJ1-4, is DSGVTQTPKHLITATGQRVTLRCSPRSGDLSVYWYQQSLDQGLQFLIQYYNGEERAKGNILERFSAQQFPDLHSELNLSSLELGDSALYFCASSVGRGQEYEKLFFGSGTQLSVL.

This sequence joins TRBV29-1 and TRBJ2-7; D unclear. Trimming removed 0 bases from V and 0 bases from J, with 9 bases in between. Germline V gene lookup returns CDR1 SQVTM and CDR2 ANQGSEA. The CDR3 runs to 14 residues. CDR3 in amino acids: CSVEDSASSYEQYF. In DNA form, the CDR3 reads TGCAGCGTTGAAGATTCAGCGAGCTCCTACGAGCAGTACTTC.

In its sample, this clone was seen a few times. V and J are TRBV20-1 and TRBJ1-2; D possibly corresponds to TRBD1 (6 bases). This CDR3 is 11 amino acids long. The V gene lost 5 bases and the J gene lost 2 bases, with 6 bases spanning the gap. Germline V gene data show CDR1 as DFQATT and CDR2 as SNEGSKA (reference sequence). The CDR3 DNA is TGCAGTGCTGGGACAAACTATGGCTACACCTTC. It codes for CSAGTNYGYTF.

V and J are TRBV7-2 and TRBJ1-2; TRBD1 aligns across 8 bases. V lost 2 bases, J lost 5 bases, and 7 bases stayed unmatched. The CDR3 is 15 amino acids. Germline values: CDR1 SGHTA, CDR2 FQGNSA. This CDR3 reads CASSLTGGNPYGYTF. The CDR3 nucleotides read TGTGCCAGCAGCTTAACAGGGGGTAATCCTTATGGCTACACCTTC. Complete variable domain (other parts from reference TRBV7-2 and TRBJ1-2): GAGVSQSPSNKVTEKGKDVELRCDPISGHTALYWYRQSLGQGLEFLIYFQGNSAPDKSGLPSDRFSAERTGGSVSTLTIQRTQQEDSAVYLCASSLTGGNPYGYTFGSGTRLTVV.

This clone has only one observation. This chain joins TRBV5-1 and TRBJ2-3; D gene uncertain. The CDR3 sequence is 15 residues long. Trimming removed 1 base from V and 0 bases from J, with 9 bases in between. The germline CDR1 and CDR2 sequences are SGHRS and YFSETQ. The CDR3 bases are TGCGCCAGCAGCTTGAATACAGCAAGCACAGATACGCAGTATTTT. Translating gives CASSLNTASTDTQYF.

The V and J genes are TRBV6-5 and TRBJ2-7; D gene uncertain. This CDR3 spans 14 amino acids. The germline gives CDR1 MNHEY, CDR2 SVGAGI. V was trimmed by 0 bases and J by 0 bases, leaving 6 bases between them. The CDR3 DNA sequence: TGTGCCAGCAGTTACTCGATCGGCTCCTACGAGCAGTACTTC. It encodes CASSYSIGSYEQYF.

The chain is built from TRBV5-1 and TRBJ2-1; 11 positions agree with TRBD1. The CDR3 sequence is 16 residues long. After removal of 0 bases from V and 5 bases from J, the junction contained 4 bases not matched to a gene. Germline V gives CDR1 SGHRS, CDR2 YFSETQ. The CDR3 loop is CASSLGGTGGNNEQFF. CDR3 coding DNA: TGCGCCAGCAGCTTGGGCGGGACAGGGGGAAACAATGAGCAGTTCTTC.

The chain has TRBV9 and TRBJ1-1; D not certain. The CDR3 loop spans 15 amino acids. V dropped 0 bases and J dropped 4 bases, with 13 bases sitting between them. Germline assignment: CDR1 SGDLS and CDR2 YYNGEE. CDR3 in DNA: TGTGCCAGCAGCGTAGAGCCCCTGAGGGCCACTGAAGCTTTCTTT. This gives the protein CASSVEPLRATEAFF.

This chain joins TRBV3-1 (or the pseudogene TRBV3-2) and TRBJ2-7; a weak D match, TRBD2 (6 bases). Looked up from germline, CDR1 is LGHDT and CDR2 is YNNKEL (reference sequence). CDR3 length equals 17 residues. V was clipped by 4 bases and J by 0 bases, with 19 bases between them. CDR3 DNA sequence: TGTGCCAGCAGCCGAACTCCACTTAGCGGAAACTCCTACGAGCAGTACTTC. Translated, it gives CASSRTPLSGNSYEQYF.

The V call is TRBV12-3 or TRBV12-4, the J call TRBJ1-3; unclear D gene. This CDR3 comprises 13 residues. V gave up 6 bases and J gave up 10 bases, with 16 bases separating them. For the CDR3, the DNA is TGTGCCAGCAGCCCCGCAGCGGTCTGGACCATATATTTT. It specifies CASSPAAVWTIYF.

This chain connects TRBV6-1 to TRBJ1-6; D perhaps matches TRBD1 (6 bases). The CDR3 is 15 amino acids. Germline CDR1 MNHNS, CDR2 SASEGT. Trimming took 3 bases from V and 7 from J, leaving 13 bases between them. In DNA, the CDR3 is TGTGCCAGCAGTGATTCACAGGGCCTAAATTCACCCCTCCACTTT. Its protein is CASSDSQGLNSPLHF.

This clone appeared once. V gene TRBV28 combines with J gene TRBJ2-3; 10 positions match TRBD2. Germline-derived CDR1 and CDR2 are MDHEN and SYDVKM. The CDR3 spans 16 residues. The V gene end was trimmed by 3 bases and the J gene end by 1 base; junction bases not matched to a gene: 4. The CDR3: CASSFVGTSGTDTQYF. In nucleotides, the CDR3 is TGTGCCAGCAGTTTTGTAGGGACTAGCGGCACAGATACGCAGTATTTT.